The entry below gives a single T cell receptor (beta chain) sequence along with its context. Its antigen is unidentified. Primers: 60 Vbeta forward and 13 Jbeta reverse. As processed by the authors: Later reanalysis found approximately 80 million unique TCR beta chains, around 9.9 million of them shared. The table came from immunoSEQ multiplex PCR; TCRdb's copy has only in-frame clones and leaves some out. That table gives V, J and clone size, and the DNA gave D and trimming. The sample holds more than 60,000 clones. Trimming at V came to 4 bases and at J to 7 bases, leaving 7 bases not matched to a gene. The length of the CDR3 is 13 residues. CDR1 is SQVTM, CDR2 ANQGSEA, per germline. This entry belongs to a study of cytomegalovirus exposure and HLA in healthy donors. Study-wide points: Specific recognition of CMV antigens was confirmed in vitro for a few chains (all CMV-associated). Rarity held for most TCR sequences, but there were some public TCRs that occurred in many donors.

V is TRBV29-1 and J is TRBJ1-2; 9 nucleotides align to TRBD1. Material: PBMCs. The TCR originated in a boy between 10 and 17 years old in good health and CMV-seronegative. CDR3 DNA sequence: TGCAGCGTTGGGACAGGGACAGGGTCTGGCTACACCTTC. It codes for CSVGTGTGSGYTF. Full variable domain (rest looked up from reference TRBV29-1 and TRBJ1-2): SAVISQKPSRDICQRGTSLTIQCQVDSQVTMMFWYRQQPGQSLTLIATANQGSEATYESGFVIDKFPISRPNLTFSTLTVSNMSPEDSSIYLCSVGTGTGSGYTFGSGTRLTVV.